This T cell receptor beta chain was recorded in a study of blood T cell repertoires in COVID-19. Study overall: COVID-19 samples from acute and convalescent phases originated in the United States, Italy and Spain. Sources were T cells, B-cell-depleted T cells, or PBMCs; the material itself was cDNA or gDNA.

Germline CDR1 is SGHTA and CDR2 is FQGTGA. The V and J ends lost 3 bases and 8 bases, in that order; junction bases with no gene match: 6. This CDR3 has 14 residues. How the authors handled the data: The authors estimated nucleated cell counts from reference gene primer amplification. Generated by immunoSEQ multiplex PCR, the TCRdb table keeps only in-frame clones and is missing some. V and J calls and clone size are those listed in that table; D and trimming were worked out from the DNA. The table records about 72,000 clones, 75% to 90% of them present only once. The sequenced sample was peripheral blood. V gene TRBV7-3 combines with J gene TRBJ2-1; 8 nucleotides agree with TRBD2. This sequence originates from a woman aged 80 or over with acute or convalescent COVID-19. This CDR3 reads CASSLGLGFDEQFF. The CDR3 bases are TGTGCCAGCAGCTTGGGACTAGGGTTCGATGAGCAGTTCTTC.